This is a list of T cell receptor beta chains from one sample in a study of T cell responses to AZD1222 COVID-19 vaccine. Method: immunoSEQ multiplex PCR; TCRdb's copy keeps in-frame clones and lacks some. The repertoire has about 130,000 clones, approximately 94% of them found once; the top ten carry 3.1%. Sequenced here: peripheral blood, sampled on day 0 of AZD1222 vaccination. The receptors were sampled from an adult in good health. Each CDR3 is given with its conserved first and last residue. The D gene is left open where the match is weak.

TRBV19 | NA | CASTLGVGYETQYF
TRBV9 | TRBD1 | CASSFRTGGSPLHF
TRBV4-3 | NA | CASSLLTGGGGETQYF
TRBV9 | NA | CASSPRTGPETQYF
TRBV28 | NA | CASSFHGGSYEQYF
TRBV5-1 | NA | CASRRDRKGEQYF
TRBV27 | NA | CASSSNLGGGWGYTF
TRBV6-5 | NA | CASAPEWAYNEQFF
TRBV4-3 | NA | CASSQGRLNTEAFF
TRBV20-1 | NA | CSASPRGDTIYF
TRBV13 | TRBD1 | CASSLGQGWVNEQFF
TRBV7-8 | NA | CASSLLTGFDEQFF
TRBV25-1 | TRBD1 | CASSAPTGGRETQYF
TRBV9 | NA | CASSVITDTQYF
TRBV29-1 | TRBD1 | CSAELDRGHGYTF
TRBV28 | NA | CASSLWRRRAFF
TRBV1 | NA | CTSSQEGHRFSNQPQHF
TRBV4-1 | TRBD1 | CASSQGEDRGRGETQYF
TRBV27 | TRBD2 | CASSLGSRLADYNEQFF
TRBV27 | NA | CASSSHLAEKLFF
TRBV7-9 | NA | CASSARDTVNYGYTF
TRBV15 | NA | CATSRAGGSSGNTIYF
TRBV3-1/TRBV3-2 | NA | CASSQDSGRGGYTF
TRBV5-6 | NA | CASSERVTEAFF
TRBV18 | TRBD2 | CASSPGLAGMNEQFF
TRBV10-3 | NA | CAISPSTGLPGNTIYF
TRBV19 | TRBD2 | CASSIASSGSGLDTQYF
TRBV18 | NA | CASSPGLGLGLAFF
TRBV29-1 | TRBD2 | CSVVPAGVSYEQYF
TRBV5-1 | NA | CASSPGSPSPRNEQFF
TRBV18 | NA | CASQRQSQETQYF
TRBV7-2 | NA | CASSFGRVGNTIYF
TRBV9 | NA | CASSHQGGDYEQYF
TRBV9 | NA | CASSVVGTPDTQYF
TRBV6-5 | NA | CATQGGTARTGELFF
TRBV12-3/TRBV12-4 | NA | CASTLGGAYEQYF
TRBV4-1 | TRBD2 | CASSQELAGGFSYNEQFF
TRBV7-6 | TRBD1 | CASSLRGTPNTGELFF
TRBV5-1 | TRBD1 | CASSLAGGASGYTF
TRBV24-1 | TRBD1 | CATSDTRQGNIQYF
TRBV29-1 | TRBD1 | CSVDPGGSTDTQYF
TRBV9 | NA | CASSVGGGEAFF
TRBV6-5 | TRBD1 | CASTTGGNSPLHF
TRBV27 | NA | CASSSLNQPQHF
TRBV4-3 | NA | CASSQDHGWNSPLHF
TRBV3-1/TRBV3-2 | TRBD1 | CASSQASGQGNEKLFF
TRBV7-9 | NA | CASSSRGPNYKGGEAFF
TRBV3-1/TRBV3-2 | TRBD2 | CASSQAISGRGGETQYF
TRBV6-6 | NA | CASSRLIGAEAFF
TRBV29-1 | NA | CERGYGYTF
TRBV5-1 | NA | CASSLEQATNTEAFF
TRBV2 | NA | CASRALGRWANSPLHF
TRBV5-1 | TRBD1 | CASSLGQGRTYEQYF
TRBV29-1 | NA | CSVDIGEFNGYTF